The 18 T cell receptor beta chains below were found in one sample sequenced in a study of blood T cells in healthy people across ages. With a J-beta primer mix and a sample-barcoded 5' primer, a second PCR ran roughly 6 to 11 cycles. TCRdb passed the 5' RACE reads through MiXCR, listing each CDR3 protein once. Altogether some 1.5 million distinct CDR3 sequences are present, about 30% being singletons, with the ten largest covering over 7%. The sample taken for sequencing was blood. These receptors all stem from a woman aged 30 to 39 in good health.

In this sample, this clonotype turned up a few times. A read error may account for a junction end that differs from germline. The chain employs TRBV9 and TRBJ1-1, with D maybe TRBD1 (5 bases). CDR1 SGDLS and CDR2 YYNGEE come from the germline V gene. The CDR3 extends over 15 amino acids. In nucleotides, the CDR3 is TGTGCCAGCAGCCCCCGGCCTGACGGGGGAACTGGAGCTTTCTTT. This codes for CASSPRPDGGTGAFF.

J is TRBJ2-6 and V is TRBV29-1; 8 bases align to TRBD1. CDR1 is SQVTM and CDR2 is ANQGSEA in the germline V gene. The V gene end was trimmed by 7 bases and the J gene end by 2 bases; junction bases not matched to a gene: 13. The CDR3 sequence is 17 residues long. CDR3 sequence: CSAILGQGGAGANVLTF. DNA for the CDR3: TGCAGCGCCATATTAGGACAGGGTGGCGCTGGGGCCAACGTCCTGACTTTC.

This clonotype was counted at least ten times. The chain couples TRBV7-9 to TRBJ2-1, with 9 bases fitting TRBD1. This CDR3 comprises 15 residues. Germline CDR1 reads SEHNR; CDR2 reads FQNEAQ (reference sequence). J gave up 1 base and V 5 bases, and 3 bases lay outside the gene matches. The chain's CDR3 is CASSADRGSYNEQFF. Here the CDR3 DNA reads TGTGCCAGCAGCGCGGACAGGGGATCCTACAATGAGCAGTTCTTC. Full variable domain (rest looked up from reference TRBV7-9 and TRBJ2-1): DTGVSQNPRHKITKRGQNVTFRCDPISEHNRLYWYRQTLGQGPEFLTYFQNEAQLEKSRLLSDRFSAERPKGSFSTLEIQRTEQGDSAMYLCASSADRGSYNEQFFGPGTRLTVL.

This chain links TRBV24-1 with TRBJ2-3, with a possible D match to TRBD1 (7 bases). CDR1 is KGHDR and CDR2 is SFDVKD in the germline V gene. Trimming stripped 3 bases from V and 4 bases from J, with 13 bases between. The CDR3 contains 15 residues. CDR3 nucleotides: TGTGCCACCAGTGATGCGGGACAGCAAGCAGATACGCAGTATTTT. This codes for CATSDAGQQADTQYF.

The chain's CDR3 is CSARWLESSYEQYF. The CDR3 DNA reads TGCAGTGCTAGATGGCTGGAGAGCTCCTACGAGCAGTACTTC. V is TRBV20-1 and J is TRBJ2-7, with D hard to call. The CDR3 length is 14 residues. V lost 2 bases and J 0 bases, leaving 11 bases between the germline ends. Germline V lookup: CDR1 DFQATT, CDR2 SNEGSKA (reference sequence).

This clonotype has only a few counts. The V gene is TRBV3-1, the J gene TRBJ2-1, with TRBD2 identical over 7 bases. CDR1 is LGHDT and CDR2 is YNNKEL in the germline V gene (reference sequence). CDR3 length equals 16 residues. V was pared by 3 bases and J by 2 bases, with 7 bases of the junction left unmatched. Here the CDR3 reads CASSQGAGLTYNEQFF. The CDR3, as DNA: TGTGCCAGCAGCCAGGGCGCGGGACTAACCTACAATGAGCAGTTCTTC.

This clonotype came up many times. The chain is built from TRBV7-2 and TRBJ2-3; D is possibly TRBD1 or TRBD2 (5 bases each). The V gene lost 6 bases and the J gene lost 3 bases, with 13 bases spanning the gap. Germline CDR1 is SGHTA and CDR2 is FQGNSA. The CDR3 is made up of 14 amino acids. CDR3 in amino acids: CASRFRGSTDTQYF. The CDR3 DNA follows: TGTGCCAGCAGGTTTCGGGGCAGTACAGATACGCAGTATTTT. Variable domain in full (rest from reference TRBV7-2 and TRBJ2-3): GAGVSQSPSNKVTEKGKDVELRCDPISGHTALYWYRQSLGQGLEFLIYFQGNSAPDKSGLPSDRFSAERTGGSVSTLTIQRTQQEDSAVYLCASRFRGSTDTQYFGPGTRLTVL.

This clonotype was detected a few times. V and J are TRBV5-1 and TRBJ1-2, with D perhaps matching TRBD1 (5 bases). Trimming stripped 7 bases from V and 4 bases from J, with 11 bases between. The CDR3 extends over 12 amino acids. From germline, CDR1 is SGHRS and CDR2 YFSETQ. CDR3 protein: CASQGDGYGYTF. In nucleotides, the CDR3 is TGCGCCAGCCAGGGCGACGGCTATGGCTACACCTTC. The full variable domain, with the rest looked up from reference TRBV5-1 and TRBJ1-2, is KAGVTQTPRYLIKTRGQQVTLSCSPISGHRSVSWYQQTPGQGLQFLFEYFSETQRNKGNFPGRFSGRQFSNSRSEMNVSTLELGDSALYLCASQGDGYGYTFGSGTRLTVV.

A remark on this clonotype: This sequence may be a read error, since a much larger clone differs from it by one base. V gene TRBV4-2 combines with J gene TRBJ2-1; the match to TRBD2 covers 8 bases. The CDR3 consists of 15 residues. Germline V gives CDR1 LGHNA, CDR2 YNFKEQ. Trimming cost V 5 bases and J 12 bases; bases outside gene matches: 15. DNA for the CDR3: TGTGCCAGCAGCAATCCCGGGACTAGTGGGCTAGGGCAGTTCTTC. The encoded protein is CASSNPGTSGLGQFF.

This clonotype has only one observation. The chain combines TRBV29-1 with TRBJ2-2; D uncertain. V was trimmed by 7 bases and J by 1 base, leaving 10 bases between them. There are 13 residues in the CDR3. Germline V gene lookup returns CDR1 SQVTM and CDR2 ANQGSEA. The CDR3 nucleotides are TGCAGCGGCCGACACAAGAACACCGGGGAGCTGTTTTTT. This sequence encodes CSGRHKNTGELFF.

About this clonotype: A much larger clone sits a single nucleotide away, making a read error possible. The chain links TRBV10-3 to TRBJ2-6; D gene uncertain. Trimming stripped 3 bases from V and 4 bases from J, with 16 bases between. Germline loops: CDR1 ENHRY, CDR2 SYGVKD. This CDR3 is 17 amino acids long. The CDR3 reads CAISDAAGSKGANVLTF. CDR3 DNA sequence: TGTGCCATCAGTGACGCGGCAGGAAGTAAAGGGGCCAACGTCCTGACTTTC.

This clonotype appeared a few times. The V gene is TRBV12-3 or TRBV12-4, the J gene TRBJ2-1; 11 bases map to TRBD2. This CDR3 region has 15 residues. The V gene end was trimmed by 3 bases and the J gene end by 7 bases; junction bases not matched to a gene: 5. CDR3: CASSFTSGSQNEQFF. The CDR3 DNA follows: TGTGCCAGCAGTTTCACTAGCGGGAGTCAGAATGAGCAGTTCTTC.

This clonotype occurred many times. Sequence at one end of the junction differs from germline and may be a read error. The chain combines TRBV5-5 with TRBJ2-6; possible D gene TRBD2, 5 bases. CDR3 size: 14 residues. Germline loops: CDR1 SGHKS, CDR2 YYEKEE (reference sequence). Here the CDR3 reads CASSSSSGVNVLTF. The CDR3 DNA reads as TGTGCCAGCAGCTCTAGCTCTGGGGTCAACGTCCTGACTTTC.

This clonotype was counted only a few times. V is TRBV12-3 or TRBV12-4 and J is TRBJ2-5, with 8 bases fitting TRBD1. CDR3 length equals 15 residues. The junction had 10 bases not matched to a gene; V was cut back by 5 bases and J by 5 bases. The CDR3 DNA is TGTGCCAGCAGTCGCCGGGACAGGTGGTCGGAGACCCAGTACTTC. Residues: CASSRRDRWSETQYF.

This clonotype was counted only a few times. The chain combines TRBV7-9 with TRBJ2-7; no firm D call. Looked up from germline, CDR1 is SEHNR and CDR2 is FQNEAQ (reference sequence). This CDR3 has 13 amino acids. Trimming left V 2 bases short and J 3 bases short, with 8 bases between. Here the CDR3 reads CASSLPWYYEQYF. The CDR3 nucleotides are TGTGCCAGCAGCTTACCGTGGTACTACGAGCAGTACTTC.

The gene calls are TRBV5-1 and TRBJ2-7; D unresolved. Germline V gene lookup returns CDR1 SGHRS and CDR2 YFSETQ. CDR3 size: 14 residues. Trimming cost V 0 bases and J 0 bases, with 7 bases left between them. CDR3 DNA sequence: TGCGCCAGCAGCTTGGGCCCGCCCTCCTACGAGCAGTACTTC. Translated, it gives CASSLGPPSYEQYF. Filled out from reference TRBV5-1 and TRBJ2-7, the complete variable domain reads KAGVTQTPRYLIKTRGQQVTLSCSPISGHRSVSWYQQTPGQGLQFLFEYFSETQRNKGNFPGRFSGRQFSNSRSEMNVSTLELGDSALYLCASSLGPPSYEQYFGPGTRLTVT.

The gene calls are TRBV12-3 or TRBV12-4 and TRBJ1-2; the match to TRBD1 covers 10 bases. This CDR3 is 17 amino acids long. Trimming cost V 3 bases and J 3 bases; bases outside gene matches: 10. As DNA, the CDR3 is TGTGCCAGCAGTTTTGAACCTTGGGGGACAGGGGACTATGGCTACACCTTC. It codes for CASSFEPWGTGDYGYTF.

The chain has TRBV20-1 and TRBJ2-3; TRBD2 aligns across 8 bases. The CDR3 spans 14 residues. Germline V gene sequence: CDR1 DFQATT, CDR2 SNEGSKA (reference sequence). J lost 0 bases, V lost 6 bases, and 5 bases had no gene match. The CDR3 DNA reads TGCAGTGCCGGTAGCGGGATTAGCACAGATACGCAGTATTTT. This codes for CSAGSGISTDTQYF.